A selection of T cell receptor beta chains follows, all from one sample in a study of blood T cell repertoires in COVID-19. TCRdb keeps only in-frame clones here, not all; method: immunoSEQ multiplex PCR. The data show tens of thousands of clones, with roughly 94% seen just once and around 2.4% held by the top ten. Input material: peripheral blood. These receptors originate from a middle-aged man with active COVID-19. Each CDR3 is given with its conserved first and last residue. A D gene is named only where the DNA matches it firmly. Clone size is given for some rows only: seen once, a few or many times, or a class if the clone is expanded.

D gene	V gene	clone size	CDR3 length	J gene	CDR3 protein	CDR3 DNA
-	TRBV29-1	-	13	TRBJ2-5	CSVGNRVTETQYF	TGCAGCGTTGGTAACAGGGTGACAGAGACCCAGTACTTC
TRBD2	TRBV15	-	18	TRBJ2-2	CATSGKLAGGPDTGELFF	TGTGCCACCAGCGGAAAACTAGCGGGAGGGCCGGACACCGGGGAGCTGTTTTTT
TRBD2	TRBV4-2	-	17	TRBJ2-2	CASSPRTSGMGTGELFF	TGTGCCAGCAGCCCAAGGACTAGCGGGATGGGAACCGGGGAGCTGTTTTTT
TRBD2	TRBV7-9	-	15	TRBJ2-1	CASSLTSGSFGEQFF	TGTGCCAGCAGCTTAACTAGCGGGAGTTTTGGTGAGCAGTTCTTC
TRBD1	TRBV27	few	15	TRBJ2-7	CASSLSGTGGAPQYF	TGTGCCAGCAGTTTATCCGGGACAGGGGGCGCCCCGCAGTACTTC
-	TRBV5-1	-	14	TRBJ1-4	CASSSTATNEKLFF	TGCGCCAGCAGCTCGACTGCAACTAATGAAAAACTGTTTTTT
TRBD2	TRBV24-1	-	16	TRBJ2-3	CATSDSGTSGTDTQYF	TGTGCCACCAGTGATTCCGGGACTAGCGGCACAGATACGCAGTATTTT
-	TRBV6-5	-	15	TRBJ1-4	CASSFTRDWQEKLFF	TGTGCCAGCAGTTTTACACGGGACTGGCAGGAAAAACTGTTTTTT
-	TRBV19	-	11	TRBJ2-1	CASSTDNEQFF	TGTGCCAGTAGTACGGACAATGAGCAGTTCTTC
-	TRBV5-1	-	15	TRBJ2-3	CASSLAPAGTDTQYF	TGCGCCAGCAGCTTAGCGCCAGCGGGCACAGATACGCAGTATTTT
TRBD2	TRBV2	-	15	TRBJ2-7	CASSESGDYSYEQYF	TGTGCCAGCAGTGAAAGCGGGGACTACTCCTACGAGCAGTACTTC
-	TRBV19	-	16	TRBJ2-4	CASSPRGEIAKNIQYF	TGTGCCAGTAGTCCCCGTGGGGAGATAGCCAAAAACATTCAGTACTTC
TRBD1	TRBV18	-	14	TRBJ2-7	CASSPPTGGYEQYF	TGTGCCAGCTCACCACCGACAGGGGGATACGAGCAGTACTTC
TRBD1	TRBV27	-	15	TRBJ2-2	CASSLYRGGTGELFF	TGTGCCAGCAGTTTATACAGGGGCGGCACCGGGGAGCTGTTTTTT
TRBD1	TRBV7-9	-	14	TRBJ2-5	CASSRGTAKETQYF	TGTGCCAGCAGCCGAGGGACAGCCAAAGAGACCCAGTACTTC
TRBD2	TRBV7-7	-	14	TRBJ2-7	CASSQTGGDSEQYF	TGTGCCAGCAGTCAAACGGGGGGGGATAGCGAGCAGTACTTC
-	TRBV29-1	-	11	TRBJ2-7	CSVGHTYEQYF	TGCAGCGTCGGACACACCTACGAGCAGTACTTC
TRBD2	TRBV7-3	-	17	TRBJ2-1	CASSLIASGGSYNEQFF	TGTGCCAGCAGCTTAATCGCTAGCGGGGGGTCCTACAATGAGCAGTTCTTC